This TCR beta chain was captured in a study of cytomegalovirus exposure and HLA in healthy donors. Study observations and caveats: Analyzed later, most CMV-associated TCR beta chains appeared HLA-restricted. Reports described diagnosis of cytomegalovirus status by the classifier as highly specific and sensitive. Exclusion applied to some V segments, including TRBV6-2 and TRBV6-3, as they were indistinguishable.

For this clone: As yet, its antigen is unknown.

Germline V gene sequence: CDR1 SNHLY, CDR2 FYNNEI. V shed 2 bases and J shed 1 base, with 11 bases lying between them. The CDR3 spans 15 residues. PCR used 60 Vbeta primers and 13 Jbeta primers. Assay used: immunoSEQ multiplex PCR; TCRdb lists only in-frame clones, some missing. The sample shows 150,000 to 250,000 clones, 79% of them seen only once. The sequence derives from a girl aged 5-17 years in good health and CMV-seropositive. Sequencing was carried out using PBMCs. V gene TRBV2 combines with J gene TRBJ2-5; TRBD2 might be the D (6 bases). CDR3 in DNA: TGTGCCAGCAGTGAATTAGTGGGGGGCCAAGAGACCCAGTACTTC. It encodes CASSELVGGQETQYF.